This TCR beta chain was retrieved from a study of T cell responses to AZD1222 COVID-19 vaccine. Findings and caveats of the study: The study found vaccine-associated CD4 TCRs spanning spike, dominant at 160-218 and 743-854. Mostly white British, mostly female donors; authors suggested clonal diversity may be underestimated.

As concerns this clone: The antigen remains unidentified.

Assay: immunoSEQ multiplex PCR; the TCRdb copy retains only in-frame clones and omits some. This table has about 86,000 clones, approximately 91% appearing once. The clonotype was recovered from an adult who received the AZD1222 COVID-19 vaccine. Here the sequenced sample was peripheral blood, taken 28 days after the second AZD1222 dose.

The DNA for the CDR3 is TGTGCCAGCAGTGAAGCCGGGACAGGGGGCTACGAGCAGTACTTC. Translated, it gives CASSEAGTGGYEQYF. V usage is TRBV6-1 and J usage is TRBJ2-7; 11 bases match TRBD1. The trim removed 0 bases at V and 3 bases at J, leaving 1 base unmatched. The germline V gene has CDR1 MNHNS and CDR2 SASEGT. The CDR3 has 15 amino acids.